One and the same sample provided the 16 T cell receptor beta chains below, sequenced in a study of OX40 agonist ivuxolimab in advanced cancers. TCRdb keeps only in-frame clones here, not all; method: immunoSEQ multiplex PCR. The table records about 64,000 clones, around 80% of them present only once. Sequencing was performed on CD4+ or CD8+ T cells sorted from blood, taken in a trial of the OX40 agonist ivuxolimab. The receptor set was obtained from an adult with an advanced solid tumor such as melanoma, head and neck, liver or kidney cancer.

The table lists this clone with a few counts. V gene TRBV30 combines with J gene TRBJ1-5; D might be TRBD1 (6 bases). The V end lost 2 bases, the J end lost 7 bases, and 18 bases lay between the germline ends. The CDR3 runs to 15 residues. Per germline, CDR1 GTSNPN and CDR2 SVGIG (reference sequence). The CDR3 reads CAWSYMTGAGQPQHF. In DNA, the CDR3 is TGTGCCTGGAGTTATATGACAGGCGCAGGGCAGCCCCAGCATTTT. Full variable domain (missing parts from reference TRBV30 and TRBJ1-5): SQTIHQWPATLVQPVGSPLSLECTVEGTSNPNLYWYRQAAGRGLQLLFYSVGIGQISSEVPQNLSASRPQDRQFILSSKKLLLSDSGFYLCAWSYMTGAGQPQHFGDGTRLSIL.

This clone was detected a few times. The chain recombines TRBV9 with TRBJ2-7, with a weak D call TRBD2 (6 bases). With 3 bases removed from V and 9 bases from J, the gap between germline ends came to 19 bases. This CDR3 contains 14 residues. Per the germline V gene, CDR1 is SGDLS and CDR2 is YYNGEE. CDR3 protein: CASSAGGLDRRQYF. CDR3 in DNA: TGTGCCAGCAGCGCCGGGGGTCTCGATCGGCGGCAGTACTTC.

This chain links TRBV7-2 with TRBJ1-2; 7 bases match TRBD1. This CDR3 contains 15 residues. Looked up from germline, CDR1 is SGHTA and CDR2 is FQGNSA. The ends lost 5 bases at V and 5 bases at J; junction bases unmatched: 11. As DNA, the CDR3 is TGTGCCAGCAGCGCCTACAGGGGACTTGGGTATGGCTACACCTTC. It specifies CASSAYRGLGYGYTF.

The V gene is TRBV11-2, the J gene TRBJ2-5; D is possibly TRBD1 (5 bases). The length of the CDR3 is 12 residues. Germline V gene data show CDR1 as SGHAT and CDR2 as FQNNGV. Trimming removed 8 bases from V and 0 bases from J, with 7 bases in between. CDR3 sequence reads: CASDRNQETQYF. The CDR3 bases are TGTGCCAGCGACAGAAACCAAGAGACCCAGTACTTC.

Worth noting for this clone: Within the sample, other DNA sequences also encode this same CDR3. CDR3 amino acids: CASRRQGDTEAFF. The DNA for the CDR3 is TGTGCCAGCAGGAGACAGGGGGACACTGAAGCTTTCTTT. The genes are TRBV7-3 and TRBJ1-1; 9 bases match TRBD1. The CDR3 contains 13 residues. Germline CDR1 and CDR2: SGHTA and FQGTGA. V trimming: 6 bases; J trimming: 3 bases; junction bases outside the gene matches: 2.

The chain joins TRBV20-1 to TRBJ1-4; D is ambiguous. The CDR3 has 10 amino acids. Per the germline V gene, CDR1 is DFQATT and CDR2 is SNEGSKA (reference sequence). The CDR3 sequence is CRRLGEKLFF. As DNA, the CDR3 is TGCAGGCGGCTAGGCGAAAAACTGTTTTTT.

This sequence joins TRBV10-3 and TRBJ1-5; D is ambiguous. The V gene's germline CDR1 is ENHRY and CDR2 SYGVKD. The CDR3 has 14 amino acids. The germline V and J ends were trimmed by 3 bases and 1 base, with 7 bases remaining between them. In DNA, the CDR3 is TGTGCCATCAGTGAAGTCGGGAGCAATCAGCCCCAGCATTTT. This codes for CAISEVGSNQPQHF.

The rearrangement joins TRBV19 to TRBJ2-3; TRBD2 matches at 14 bases. This CDR3 contains 15 residues. Germline assignment: CDR1 LNHDA and CDR2 SQIVND (reference sequence). J gave up 4 bases and V 6 bases, and 3 bases lay outside the gene matches. The CDR3 loop reads CASRQTSGGADTQYF. CDR3 DNA: TGTGCCAGTAGACAGACTAGCGGGGGGGCAGATACGCAGTATTTT. Full variable domain (missing parts from reference TRBV19 and TRBJ2-3): DGGITQSPKYLFRKEGQNVTLSCEQNLNHDAMYWYRQDPGQGLRLIYYSQIVNDFQKGDIAEGYSVSREKKESFPLTVTSAQKNPTAFYLCASRQTSGGADTQYFGPGTRLTVL.

The chain links TRBV6-1 to TRBJ1-4, with D possibly being TRBD1 (6 bases). V lost 1 base and J lost 8, with 14 bases in between. Looked up from germline, CDR1 is MNHNS and CDR2 is SASEGT. This CDR3 region has 15 residues. This CDR3 reads CASSEVWGGREKLFF. DNA for the CDR3: TGTGCCAGCAGTGAAGTATGGGGGGGCCGGGAAAAACTGTTTTTT.

The chain employs TRBV9 and TRBJ1-2; D might be TRBD1 (6 bases). Germline CDR1 reads SGDLS; CDR2 reads YYNGEE. This CDR3 has 14 amino acids. Deletions cut 8 bases from V and 0 bases from J, with 14 bases between. The CDR3 DNA reads as TGTGCCAGTACTGAAGGGGGGTCTAACTATGGCTACACCTTC. It translates to CASTEGGSNYGYTF.

There are a few counts of this clone. The genes are TRBV7-2 and TRBJ2-2; D remains ambiguous. Trimming left V 3 bases short and J 6 bases short, with 14 bases between. This CDR3 is 15 amino acids long. Germline lookup yields CDR1 SGHTA and CDR2 FQGNSA. The CDR3 DNA reads as TGTGCCAGCAGCTTCTACCTCTCACCATCCGGGGAGCTGTTTTTT. This codes for CASSFYLSPSGELFF.

This clone occurred a few times. J is TRBJ1-2 and V is TRBV18, with D perhaps matching TRBD1 (5 bases). The germline gives CDR1 KGHSH, CDR2 LQKENI. The V end was cut by 2 bases, the J end by 7 bases, with 8 bases between. This CDR3 has 12 residues. The CDR3 protein is CASSPSGSGYTF. The CDR3, as DNA: TGTGCCAGCTCACCATCAGGGTCTGGCTACACCTTC.

The chain uses TRBV7-9 and TRBJ1-1, with D possibly TRBD1 on 5 matching bases. With 4 bases removed from V and 1 base from J, the gap between germline ends came to 7 bases. This CDR3 has 13 amino acids. Germline-derived CDR1 and CDR2 are SEHNR and FQNEAQ (reference sequence). CDR3 sequence (DNA): TGTGCCAGCAGCTCTCAGGGGAACACTGAAGCTTTCTTT. It encodes CASSSQGNTEAFF.

The genes are TRBV7-9 and TRBJ1-1; D may be TRBD1 (5 bases). CDR3 length: 15 residues. CDR1 and CDR2 from the germline V gene are SEHNR and FQNEAQ (reference sequence). V was clipped by 1 base and J by 0 bases, with 9 bases between them. CDR3 nucleotides: TGTGCCAGCAGCTTAGATGGGGGAATGAACACTGAAGCTTTCTTT. It translates to CASSLDGGMNTEAFF. Together with reference TRBV7-9 and TRBJ1-1, the CDR3 gives the full variable domain: DTGVSQNPRHKITKRGQNVTFRCDPISEHNRLYWYRQTLGQGPEFLTYFQNEAQLEKSRLLSDRFSAERPKGSFSTLEIQRTEQGDSAMYLCASSLDGGMNTEAFFGQGTRLTVV.

This rearrangement joins TRBV2 to TRBJ2-5; D not resolved. V gave up 0 bases and J gave up 0 bases, with 11 bases separating them. The CDR3 contains 16 residues. CDR1 and CDR2 (germline): SNHLY, FYNNEI. CDR3 coding DNA: TGTGCCAGCAGTGAAGCGGCGATATCTTACCAAGAGACCCAGTACTTC. It is translated as CASSEAAISYQETQYF.

The chain employs TRBV11-2 and TRBJ2-5; no clear D. CDR1 and CDR2 from the germline V gene are SGHAT and FQNNGV. The CDR3 loop spans 15 amino acids. The ends were cut back, 3 bases at V and 5 bases at J, with 16 bases in the middle. The CDR3 protein is CASSLSSGRAETQYF. The CDR3, as DNA: TGTGCCAGCAGCTTGTCATCGGGCCGTGCGGAGACCCAGTACTTC.